This is a list of T cell receptor beta chains from one sample in a study of blood T cell repertoires in COVID-19. Only in-frame clones appear in the TCRdb table, and some are missing; sequencing was by immunoSEQ multiplex PCR. The table has some 76,000 clones, roughly 87% seen once. Sequences were obtained from peripheral blood. The source is a man aged 50-59 years with acute or convalescent COVID-19. CDR3s include the opening cysteine and the closing phenylalanine or tryptophan. A D gene is named only where the DNA matches it firmly. Not all rows give a size; the values are once, few, many and, for expanded clones, a class.

d_gene: TRBD2
len: 14
v_gene: TRBV28
abundance: .
j_gene: TRBJ2-7
CDR3aa: CASSPSGRAYEQYF
CDR3nt: TGTGCCAGCAGTCCTAGCGGGAGGGCTTACGAGCAGTACTTC

d_gene: .
len: 12
v_gene: TRBV19
abundance: few
j_gene: TRBJ1-1
CDR3aa: CASSMRTAEAFF
CDR3nt: TGTGCCAGTAGTATGAGAACAGCTGAAGCTTTCTTT

d_gene: TRBD2
len: 13
v_gene: TRBV29-1
abundance: .
j_gene: TRBJ2-5
CDR3aa: CSVRTSGTETQYF
CDR3nt: TGCAGCGTCCGGACTAGCGGGACGGAGACCCAGTACTTC

d_gene: .
len: 13
v_gene: TRBV19
abundance: .
j_gene: TRBJ1-1
CDR3aa: CASSIRVNTEAFF
CDR3nt: TGTGCCAGTAGTATTCGAGTGAACACTGAAGCTTTCTTT

d_gene: TRBD1
len: 16
v_gene: TRBV28
abundance: .
j_gene: TRBJ1-5
CDR3aa: CANSGTGDPQNQPQHF
CDR3nt: TGTGCCAACTCCGGGACAGGGGATCCTCAAAATCAGCCCCAGCATTTT

d_gene: TRBD1
len: 13
v_gene: TRBV7-2
abundance: few
j_gene: TRBJ1-2
CDR3aa: CASSLQGASGYTF
CDR3nt: TGTGCCAGCAGTCTACAGGGGGCAAGTGGCTACACCTTC

d_gene: .
len: 15
v_gene: TRBV30
abundance: once
j_gene: TRBJ1-2
CDR3aa: CALRTPRPSADGYTF
CDR3nt: TGTGCCTTGCGAACCCCGCGACCGTCCGCGGATGGCTACACCTTC

d_gene: .
len: 15
v_gene: TRBV11-2
abundance: once
j_gene: TRBJ1-1
CDR3aa: CASSSPSLKDTEAFF
CDR3nt: TGTGCCAGCAGTAGCCCCTCCTTGAAGGACACTGAAGCTTTCTTT

d_gene: TRBD1
len: 12
v_gene: TRBV19
abundance: .
j_gene: TRBJ1-5
CDR3aa: CASRRTGFNQHF
CDR3nt: TGTGCCAGTAGGCGGACAGGGTTCAACCAGCATTTT

d_gene: .
len: 15
v_gene: TRBV9
abundance: .
j_gene: TRBJ1-5
CDR3aa: CASSAGGQPNQPQHF
CDR3nt: TGTGCCAGCAGCGCGGGGGGACAACCAAATCAGCCCCAGCATTTT

d_gene: .
len: 15
v_gene: TRBV19
abundance: once
j_gene: TRBJ1-1
CDR3aa: CASRDSRGMNTEAFF
CDR3nt: TGTGCCAGTAGAGACTCCCGCGGCATGAACACTGAAGCTTTCTTT

d_gene: TRBD1
len: 15
v_gene: TRBV3-1/TRBV3-2
abundance: .
j_gene: TRBJ1-2
CDR3aa: CASSQGRGQVSGYTF
CDR3nt: TGTGCCAGCAGCCAGGGCAGGGGACAGGTGTCTGGCTACACCTTC

d_gene: .
len: 15
v_gene: TRBV24-1
abundance: .
j_gene: TRBJ2-2
CDR3aa: CATSDPGANTGELFF
CDR3nt: TGTGCCACCAGTGACCCTGGAGCGAACACCGGGGAGCTGTTTTTT

d_gene: TRBD1
len: 15
v_gene: TRBV6-2/TRBV6-3
abundance: once
j_gene: TRBJ1-6
CDR3aa: CASSFSDRGDSPLHF
CDR3nt: TGTGCCAGCAGTTTCTCCGACAGGGGTGATTCACCCCTCCACTTT

d_gene: TRBD2
len: 16
v_gene: TRBV7-9
abundance: .
j_gene: TRBJ2-1
CDR3aa: CASSPWATSGYNEQFF
CDR3nt: TGTGCCAGCAGCCCGTGGGCCACTAGCGGTTACAATGAGCAGTTCTTC

d_gene: .
len: 11
v_gene: TRBV6-5
abundance: few
j_gene: TRBJ1-5
CDR3aa: CASRGGQPQHF
CDR3nt: TGTGCCAGCCGGGGGGGGCAGCCCCAGCATTTT

d_gene: .
len: 14
v_gene: TRBV7-2
abundance: once
j_gene: TRBJ1-1
CDR3aa: CASSSHLMNTEAFF
CDR3nt: TGTGCCAGCAGCTCGCACCTAATGAACACTGAAGCTTTCTTT

d_gene: .
len: 13
v_gene: TRBV19
abundance: .
j_gene: TRBJ2-5
CDR3aa: CATQDSPGRTQYF
CDR3nt: TGTGCCACGCAGGACAGCCCAGGGAGGACCCAGTACTTC

d_gene: TRBD1
len: 15
v_gene: TRBV6-5
abundance: .
j_gene: TRBJ1-2
CDR3aa: CASSYRRDRIYGYTF
CDR3nt: TGTGCCAGCAGTTACCGTAGGGACAGGATTTACGGCTACACCTTC

d_gene: TRBD2
len: 16
v_gene: TRBV28
abundance: .
j_gene: TRBJ2-5
CDR3aa: CASTSSPPGGLGTQYF
CDR3nt: TGTGCCAGCACATCATCCCCTCCGGGAGGATTAGGGACCCAGTACTTC

d_gene: .
len: 12
v_gene: TRBV7-3
abundance: .
j_gene: TRBJ2-1
CDR3aa: CASSFSLHRKFF
CDR3nt: TGTGCCAGCAGCTTTTCCCTCCACAGGAAGTTCTTC

d_gene: TRBD1
len: 15
v_gene: TRBV5-5
abundance: few
j_gene: TRBJ1-5
CDR3aa: CASSLADRGFGPQHF
CDR3nt: TGTGCCAGCAGCTTGGCGGACAGGGGCTTCGGGCCCCAGCATTTT

d_gene: TRBD1
len: 21
v_gene: TRBV5-1
abundance: .
j_gene: TRBJ1-2
CDR3aa: CASSHPGDSHVSRKGQYGYTF
CDR3nt: TGCGCCAGCAGCCACCCAGGGGACAGCCATGTGTCTCGTAAAGGGCAGTATGGCTACACCTTC

d_gene: .
len: 15
v_gene: TRBV6-5
abundance: .
j_gene: TRBJ1-5
CDR3aa: CASSYSGVSNQPQHF
CDR3nt: TGTGCCAGCAGTTACTCGGGAGTTAGCAATCAGCCCCAGCATTTT

d_gene: TRBD2
len: 16
v_gene: TRBV18
abundance: .
j_gene: TRBJ2-5
CDR3aa: CASSPTPGLGRETQYF
CDR3nt: TGTGCCAGCTCACCGACTCCGGGACTAGGGCGGGAGACCCAGTACTTC

d_gene: .
len: 14
v_gene: TRBV30
abundance: .
j_gene: TRBJ1-2
CDR3aa: CAWRATEIPRGYTF
CDR3nt: TGTGCCTGGAGGGCCACAGAGATCCCGCGTGGCTACACCTTC

d_gene: .
len: 15
v_gene: TRBV9
abundance: .
j_gene: TRBJ1-4
CDR3aa: CASSSGHWQSEKLFF
CDR3nt: TGTGCCAGCAGCTCGGGTCACTGGCAATCTGAAAAACTGTTTTTT

d_gene: .
len: 14
v_gene: TRBV7-9
abundance: .
j_gene: TRBJ2-3
CDR3aa: CASRPKTSTDTQYF
CDR3nt: TGTGCCAGCCGACCCAAGACTAGCACAGATACGCAGTATTTT

d_gene: TRBD1
len: 16
v_gene: TRBV7-9
abundance: .
j_gene: TRBJ1-5
CDR3aa: CASSLATGTGDQPQHF
CDR3nt: TGTGCCAGCAGCTTAGCCACCGGGACAGGGGATCAGCCCCAGCATTTT

d_gene: .
len: 12
v_gene: TRBV12-3/TRBV12-4
abundance: .
j_gene: TRBJ1-2
CDR3aa: CASSDTNYGYTF
CDR3nt: TGTGCCAGCAGCGACACGAACTATGGCTACACCTTC

d_gene: .
len: 14
v_gene: TRBV19
abundance: .
j_gene: TRBJ1-1
CDR3aa: CASSPGHPNTEAFF
CDR3nt: TGTGCCAGTAGTCCGGGACACCCGAACACTGAAGCTTTCTTT

d_gene: TRBD1
len: 15
v_gene: TRBV18
abundance: .
j_gene: TRBJ1-3
CDR3aa: CASSPPTGVKNTIYF
CDR3nt: TGTGCCAGCTCACCACCGACAGGGGTGAAAAACACCATATATTTT

d_gene: TRBD1
len: 16
v_gene: TRBV5-1
abundance: .
j_gene: TRBJ1-4
CDR3aa: CASSLSPRTGGEKLFF
CDR3nt: TGCGCCAGCAGCCTCTCTCCCCGGACAGGGGGTGAAAAACTGTTTTTT